The next 23 T cell receptor beta chains were all read from a single sample in a study of T cells in localized non-small cell lung cancer. Libraries were prepared by immunoSEQ multiplex PCR; TCRdb keeps only in-frame clonotypes and omits some of them. Altogether under 55,000 clones are present, around 81% being singletons, with the ten largest covering about 4.7%. This specimen was PBMCs, taken before any cancer treatment. The receptors originated from a woman aged 35-75 years with stage II lung adenocarcinoma.

The V call is TRBV9, the J call TRBJ2-3, with 7 bases aligning to TRBD2. The length of the CDR3 is 17 residues. Germline lookup yields CDR1 SGDLS and CDR2 YYNGEE. The V segment lost 0 bases and the J segment 4 bases; nucleotides outside the gene matches: 11. CDR3 amino acids: CASSVGEGLDLADTQYF. The CDR3 DNA reads as TGTGCCAGCAGCGTAGGTGAAGGACTAGACCTGGCAGATACGCAGTATTTT.

V is TRBV29-1 and J is TRBJ1-2; a weak D match, TRBD1 (5 bases). Germline CDR1 reads SQVTM; CDR2 reads ANQGSEA. The V and J ends lost 4 bases and 8 bases respectively, with 14 bases between them. The CDR3 runs 12 residues. This CDR3 reads CSVAVGAGGYTF. As DNA, the CDR3 is TGCAGCGTTGCGGTCGGGGCGGGCGGCTACACCTTC.

This chain joins TRBV7-9 and TRBJ2-3; D is undetermined. V was clipped by 3 bases and J by 4 bases, with 5 bases between them. CDR3 size: 12 residues. Germline V CDR1 and CDR2: SEHNR, FQNEAQ (reference sequence). CDR3 coding DNA: TGTGCCAGCAGCTTGTCCGCAGATACGCAGTATTTT. Its protein is CASSLSADTQYF. Based on the CDR3 plus reference TRBV7-9 and TRBJ2-3, the full variable domain is DTGVSQNPRHKITKRGQNVTFRCDPISEHNRLYWYRQTLGQGPEFLTYFQNEAQLEKSRLLSDRFSAERPKGSFSTLEIQRTEQGDSAMYLCASSLSADTQYFGPGTRLTVL.

The chain has TRBV6-5 and TRBJ1-4; 7 bases fit TRBD1. Trimming at V came to 5 bases and at J to 13 bases, leaving 7 bases not matched to a gene. CDR1 is MNHEY, CDR2 SVGAGI, per germline. The CDR3 consists of 12 residues. The chain's CDR3 is CASSRQTGRLFF. Here the CDR3 DNA reads TGTGCCAGCAGTCGGCAGACAGGGCGACTGTTTTTT.

A word on this clone: This same CDR3 is encoded by further DNA sequences in the sample. The rearrangement joins TRBV19 to TRBJ2-5; perhaps D is TRBD1 or TRBD2 (5 bases each). There are 12 residues in the CDR3. Per germline, CDR1 LNHDA and CDR2 SQIVND (reference sequence). The V gene lost 6 bases and the J gene lost 2 bases, with 7 bases spanning the gap. This chain's CDR3 is CASRGRQETQYF. The CDR3, as DNA: TGTGCCAGTAGGGGACGGCAAGAGACCCAGTACTTC.

The chain joins TRBV5-6 to TRBJ2-6; D is unclear. The CDR3 sequence is 16 residues long. Germline V gene lookup returns CDR1 SGHDT and CDR2 YYEEEE. V was pared by 3 bases and J by 0 bases, with 10 bases between. The CDR3 loop reads CASSYIPTSGANVLTF. In DNA, the CDR3 is TGTGCCAGCAGCTATATACCCACCTCTGGGGCCAACGTCCTGACTTTC.

The V gene is TRBV4-1, the J gene TRBJ2-3; D not certain. This CDR3 is built from 14 residues. Germline V CDR1 and CDR2: MGHRA, YSYEKL. Trimming removed 0 bases at V and 0 bases at J, with 4 bases between. The CDR3 DNA reads TGCGCCAGCAGCCAAGATTGGAGCACAGATACGCAGTATTTT. Its protein is CASSQDWSTDTQYF.

A few counts support this clone. The chain couples TRBV19 to TRBJ1-5; D is unclear. The germline V and J ends were trimmed by 1 base and 0 bases, with 7 bases remaining between them. CDR3 size: 15 residues. The V gene's germline CDR1 is LNHDA and CDR2 SQIVND (reference sequence). The CDR3 loop is CASSIGHNSNQPQHF. CDR3 in DNA: TGTGCCAGTAGTATAGGACATAATAGCAATCAGCCCCAGCATTTT.

The J gene is TRBJ2-3, the V gene TRBV18, with D unresolved. This CDR3 is 12 amino acids long. CDR1 is KGHSH, CDR2 LQKENI, per germline. Trimming shortened V by 2 bases and J by 4 bases, and 4 bases separated the two germline ends. The CDR3 DNA reads as TGTGCCAGCTCACCAGGGGCAGATACGCAGTATTTT. As protein: CASSPGADTQYF. The full variable domain, completed using reference TRBV18 and TRBJ2-3, is NAGVMQNPRHLVRRRGQEARLRCSPMKGHSHVYWYRQLPEEGLKFMVYLQKENIIDESGMPKERFSAEFPKEGPSILRIQQVVRGDSAAYFCASSPGADTQYFGPGTRLTVL.

This chain links TRBV9 with TRBJ2-1; D unclear. The CDR3 extends over 12 amino acids. Germline CDR1 reads SGDLS; CDR2 reads YYNGEE. V lost 3 bases and J lost 6, with 7 bases in between. The CDR3 DNA is TGTGCCAGCAGCGGGCTGACCAATGAGCAGTTCTTC. It yields the protein CASSGLTNEQFF.

This clone appeared once. The genes are TRBV11-3 and TRBJ2-1; D unresolved. There are 12 residues in the CDR3. The germline gives CDR1 SGHNT, CDR2 YENEEA. V was pared by 5 bases and J by 7 bases, with 9 bases between. The CDR3 loop is CASSGIQNEQFF. The CDR3 nucleotides are TGTGCCAGCAGCGGTATACAGAATGAGCAGTTCTTC.

V is TRBV15 and J is TRBJ2-7; possible D gene TRBD1, 6 bases. V gave up 6 bases and J gave up 9 bases, with 24 bases separating them. This CDR3 has 15 amino acids. Germline assignment: CDR1 LNHNV and CDR2 YYDKDF (reference sequence). The CDR3 coding sequence is TGTGCCACCAGTCGCCGACAGGATCCCGCCTTTGCGCAGTACTTC. Its translation is CATSRRQDPAFAQYF.

This clone was detected a few times. In the same sample, other DNA sequences code for this CDR3. This rearrangement joins TRBV6-1 to TRBJ1-5, with a possible D match to TRBD1 (6 bases). V lost 7 bases, J lost 3 bases, and 13 bases lay in between. The CDR3 sequence is 14 residues long. CDR1 MNHNS and CDR2 SASEGT come from the germline V gene. The DNA for the CDR3 is TGTGCCAGCAACCCCACAGGGTCCAATCAGCCCCAGCATTTT. Protein: CASNPTGSNQPQHF.

The rearrangement uses TRBV18 and TRBJ1-5; 7 bases align to TRBD1. This CDR3 has 14 residues. Germline V gene lookup returns CDR1 KGHSH and CDR2 LQKENI. J was trimmed by 3 bases and V by 3 bases; bases with no gene match: 2. The CDR3, as DNA: TGTGCCAGCTCACCGACAGGGCCCAATCAGCCCCAGCATTTT. This sequence encodes CASSPTGPNQPQHF.

The chain links TRBV7-8 to TRBJ2-7, with 8 bases aligning to TRBD1. The CDR3 spans 14 residues. V shed 6 bases and J 6 bases; nucleotides not matched to a gene: 10. The germline V gene has CDR1 SGHVS and CDR2 FQNEAQ. This CDR3 is CASSSPGQVGEQYF. DNA for the CDR3: TGTGCCAGCAGTTCACCGGGACAGGTAGGCGAGCAGTACTTC.

V usage is TRBV6-6 and J usage is TRBJ2-7; unclear D gene. Deletions cut 6 bases from V and 5 bases from J, with 11 bases between. The CDR3 is 12 amino acids. The germline V gene encodes CDR1 MNHNY and CDR2 SVGAGI (reference sequence). This CDR3 is CASSYATHEQYF. The CDR3 DNA is TGTGCCAGCAGCTACGCCACTCACGAGCAGTACTTC.

Worth noting for this clone: A junction end diverges from the germline sequence, so it may reflect a read error. V usage is TRBV5-4 and J usage is TRBJ1-2; D gene uncertain. Germline values: CDR1 SGHNT, CDR2 YYREEE (reference sequence). The CDR3 has 16 amino acids. Here the CDR3 reads CASSLAPKSSNYGFTF. DNA for the CDR3: TGTGCCAGCAGCTTGGCCCCCAAGAGTTCCAACTATGGCTTCACCTTC. The full variable domain, rest sourced from reference TRBV5-4 and TRBJ1-2, is ETGVTQSPTHLIKTRGQQVTLRCSSQSGHNTVSWYQQALGQGPQFIFQYYREEENGRGNFPPRFSGLQFPNYSSELNVNALELDDSALYLCASSLAPKSSNYGFTFGSGTRLTVV.

The J gene is TRBJ2-1, the V gene TRBV7-9, with D tentatively TRBD1 (5 bases). The ends were cut back, 5 bases at V and 6 bases at J, with 20 bases in the middle. The germline V gene encodes CDR1 SEHNR and CDR2 FQNEAQ (reference sequence). This CDR3 is built from 16 residues. CDR3 DNA sequence: TGTGCCAGCAGCAATGAGTTCGGTCCAGGGTCCAATGAGCAGTTCTTC. This codes for CASSNEFGPGSNEQFF. Using reference TRBV7-9 and TRBJ2-1 for the parts outside the CDR3, the full variable domain is DTGVSQNPRHKITKRGQNVTFRCDPISEHNRLYWYRQTLGQGPEFLTYFQNEAQLEKSRLLSDRFSAERPKGSFSTLEIQRTEQGDSAMYLCASSNEFGPGSNEQFFGPGTRLTVL.

This clone showed up just once. CDR3 region: CASSQRRTLAKNIQYF. The CDR3 DNA follows: TGCGCCAGCAGTCAACGCCGGACGCTAGCCAAAAACATTCAGTACTTC. The chain couples TRBV23-1 to TRBJ2-4; D is ambiguous. TRBV23-1 is noted as an ORF with a role that remains uncertain. This CDR3 contains 16 residues. V was shortened by 2 bases and J by 0 bases, with 11 bases between the two germline ends.

The CDR3 DNA sequence: TGTGCCAGCACCGGGACAGGGGGAGGTCAGCCCCAGCATTTT. Translating it yields CASTGTGGGQPQHF. The chain employs TRBV7-9 and TRBJ1-5; 11 positions match TRBD1. The V gene's germline CDR1 is SEHNR and CDR2 FQNEAQ (reference sequence). V lost 7 bases, J lost 6 bases, and 5 bases stayed unmatched. The CDR3 covers 14 residues.

This chain uses TRBV7-9 with TRBJ2-1; D is undetermined. The length of the CDR3 is 14 residues. Germline CDR1 reads SEHNR; CDR2 reads FQNEAQ (reference sequence). Trimming took off 1 base at V and 15 bases at J, with 19 bases between the two ends. The CDR3 is CASSLEGPPGRVFF. In DNA, the CDR3 is TGTGCCAGCAGCTTAGAAGGGCCGCCCGGACGGGTGTTCTTC.

CDR3 coding DNA: TGTGCCTCACCGACAGGTTCGGGCTATGGCTACACCTTC. Translating it yields CASPTGSGYGYTF. The chain employs TRBV30 and TRBJ1-2, with a possible D match to TRBD1 (6 bases). V lost 7 bases, J lost 4 bases, and 16 bases lay in between. From germline, CDR1 is GTSNPN and CDR2 SVGIG (reference sequence). The CDR3 is 13 amino acids.

The rearrangement uses TRBV6-1 and TRBJ1-1; D not certain. The germline gives CDR1 MNHNS, CDR2 SASEGT. V was cut by 5 bases and J by 0 bases, with 7 bases left in between. This CDR3 region has 13 residues. As DNA, the CDR3 is TGTGCCAGCAGTCGAGGGTTGAACACTGAAGCTTTCTTT. Its protein product is CASSRGLNTEAFF.